This T cell receptor (beta chain) derives from a study of shared clonotypes between healthy human individuals. Study-wide background: The study enrolled a couple of women and a few men aged 18 to 49. The study, taken as a whole, reports: Generation of non-shared clonotypes was less probable than generation of clonotypes shared by all four donors.

Generated by immunoSEQ multiplex PCR, the TCRdb table keeps only in-frame clones and is missing some. The table includes approximately 1.1 million clones, roughly 74% detected once. About this clone itself: Its antigen remains unidentified.

The CDR3 totals 13 residues. Germline CDR1 and CDR2: GTSNPN and SVGIG (reference sequence). The V segment lost 3 bases and the J segment 4 bases; nucleotides outside the gene matches: 5. Each sample came from a Caucasian adult donor living in Nashville, Tennessee. A CD45RA+ naive subset and a CD45RA-negative memory subset were split from CD4+ cells. The TCR sequence derives from a man between 18 and 35 years old in good health. Some clones in this sample may be carry-over from other donors' samples. Material for sequencing was memory CD4+ T cells from PBMCs. Subset reported: CD45RA-negative fraction. The chain uses TRBV30 and TRBJ1-2; TRBD1 matches 7 bases. This chain's CDR3 is CAWSVDRTYGYTF. The CDR3 DNA reads as TGTGCCTGGAGCGTGGACAGGACCTATGGCTACACCTTC.